A single sample gave rise to the 14 T cell receptor beta chains below, sequenced in a study of beta chain features in type 1 diabetes. The investigators reverse transcribed all of the isolated RNA, so they sequenced expressed TCRB transcripts. The repertoire was sequenced with immunoSEQ multiplex PCR; TCRdb's copy has only in-frame clones and lacks some. The profile covers 350,000 to 450,000 clones, with about 15% appearing a single time and approximately 0.02% taken by the ten largest. Sequenced input: naive CD4+ T cells from blood. These receptors all stem from a woman under 30 in good health.

This CDR3 is CASSGPDYGYTF. In DNA form, the CDR3 reads TGTGCCAGCTCGGGGCCAGACTATGGCTACACCTTC. The chain combines TRBV18 with TRBJ1-2; weak D call: TRBD1 (5 bases). The V gene's germline CDR1 is KGHSH and CDR2 LQKENI. The CDR3 contains 12 residues. V was cut by 6 bases and J by 3 bases, with 8 bases left in between.

The table lists this clone with a few counts. The V and J genes are TRBV28 and TRBJ2-2; no firm D call. Germline assignment: CDR1 MDHEN and CDR2 SYDVKM. Trimming shortened V by 8 bases and J by 1 base, and 5 bases separated the two germline ends. The CDR3 is 12 amino acids. The DNA for the CDR3 is TGTGCCAGCCGACAGAACACCGGGGAGCTGTTTTTT. Translation gives CASRQNTGELFF.

The rearrangement joins TRBV6-5 to TRBJ2-7; 9 nucleotides match TRBD1. The V segment lost 5 bases and the J segment 1 base; nucleotides outside the gene matches: 3. There are 14 residues in the CDR3. Germline loops: CDR1 MNHEY, CDR2 SVGAGI. The CDR3 DNA reads as TGTGCCAGCAGTCGCGGGACAGGGTCCTACGAGCAGTACTTC. Its translation is CASSRGTGSYEQYF.

This clone was recorded a few times. V is TRBV27 and J is TRBJ2-7; a possible D gene is TRBD2 (5 bases). Trimming cost V 3 bases and J 7 bases, with 16 bases left between them. The CDR3 is 14 residues long. Germline V gives CDR1 MNHEY, CDR2 SMNVEV (reference sequence). The CDR3 region is CASSFRGSAWEQYF. The CDR3 DNA sequence: TGTGCCAGCAGTTTTCGAGGGTCCGCCTGGGAGCAGTACTTC.

This clone has more than one count but fewer than ten. J is TRBJ2-5 and V is TRBV5-4; 13 nucleotides line up with TRBD2. V trimming: 2 bases; J trimming: 5 bases; junction bases outside the gene matches: 6. The germline V gene encodes CDR1 SGHNT and CDR2 YYREEE (reference sequence). The CDR3 is made up of 16 amino acids. DNA of the CDR3: TGTGCCAGCAGCTTAAGACTAGCGGGAGGCGGGGAGACCCAGTACTTC. It translates to CASSLRLAGGGETQYF.

The genes are TRBV6-5 and TRBJ1-2; 8 bases are shared with TRBD1. V was pared by 11 bases and J by 4 bases, with 12 bases of the junction left unmatched. The CDR3 sequence is 14 residues long. The germline gives CDR1 MNHEY, CDR2 SVGAGI. The chain's CDR3 is CAVLSGQGLYGYTF. The CDR3 DNA sequence: TGTGCCGTGCTATCCGGACAGGGTCTCTATGGCTACACCTTC.

The rearrangement links TRBV7-9 to TRBJ1-2; 11 nucleotides match TRBD1. CDR1 SEHNR and CDR2 FQNEAQ come from the germline V gene (reference sequence). The CDR3 has 13 amino acids. The J segment lost 5 bases and the V segment lost 8 bases, leaving 4 bases of the junction unmatched. The CDR3 DNA is TGTGCCAGCCGGACAGGGGGCTATTATGGCTACACCTTC. Amino acids: CASRTGGYYGYTF.

This clone was seen only once. V gene TRBV7-9 combines with J gene TRBJ1-2; 7 positions agree with TRBD1. Unmatched junction bases numbered 5, after V lost 2 bases and J lost 5 bases. The CDR3 has 14 amino acids. In germline, CDR1 is SEHNR, CDR2 FQNEAQ (reference sequence). The chain's CDR3 is CASSLRDSLYGYTF. The CDR3 nucleotides are TGTGCCAGCAGCTTAAGGGACAGTCTATATGGCTACACCTTC.

V and J are TRBV28 and TRBJ1-2, with D possibly being TRBD1 (5 bases). The CDR3 is 12 residues long. Trimming stripped 3 bases from V and 11 bases from J, with 13 bases between. CDR1 MDHEN and CDR2 SYDVKM come from the germline V gene. CDR3 coding DNA: TGTGCCAGCAGTTTCACGGGACTGGGGTACACCTTC. It encodes CASSFTGLGYTF.

This chain connects TRBV28 to TRBJ2-2; 9 bases line up with TRBD1. Germline values: CDR1 MDHEN, CDR2 SYDVKM. The CDR3 spans 15 residues. The V and J ends lost 4 bases and 5 bases, in that order; junction bases with no gene match: 5. The CDR3 region is CASSYGTGYTGELFF. DNA of the CDR3: TGTGCCAGCAGTTACGGGACAGGGTATACCGGGGAGCTGTTTTTT.

The chain is built from TRBV30 and TRBJ2-7; 8 nucleotides match TRBD2. The CDR3 runs to 17 residues. CDR1 and CDR2 from the germline V gene are GTSNPN and SVGIG (reference sequence). J gave up 0 bases and V 0 bases, and 10 bases lay outside the gene matches. The CDR3 DNA sequence: TGTGCCTGGAGTGTACGGTATCGGAGCGGGAGCTCCTACGAGCAGTACTTC. Its protein product is CAWSVRYRSGSSYEQYF.

This clone was detected only a few times. The chain couples TRBV9 to TRBJ2-5, with D possibly being TRBD1 (6 bases). Germline values: CDR1 SGDLS, CDR2 YYNGEE. V gave up 0 bases and J gave up 5 bases, with 20 bases separating them. This CDR3 has 17 residues. This chain's CDR3 is CASSVGGSGAPGETQYF. The CDR3 region has the DNA TGTGCCAGCAGCGTAGGGGGGTCAGGGGCCCCGGGGGAGACCCAGTACTTC.

This chain joins TRBV9 and TRBJ2-7, with TRBD1 matching over 9 bases. This CDR3 comprises 14 residues. Germline-derived CDR1 and CDR2 are SGDLS and YYNGEE. After removal of 8 bases from V and 5 bases from J, the junction contained 11 bases not matched to a gene. The CDR3 region has the DNA TGTGCCAGGGAAGGACAGGGGCTTAGCCACGAGCAGTACTTC. It is translated as CAREGQGLSHEQYF.

This clone has only a few counts. Other DNA sequences within the sample encode an identical CDR3. The chain links TRBV5-1 to TRBJ1-5; D is undetermined. Germline CDR1 and CDR2: SGHRS and YFSETQ. The CDR3 sequence is 14 residues long. Trimming cost V 0 bases and J 7 bases, with 11 bases left between them. The CDR3 sequence: CASSLAGGGQPQHF. The CDR3 DNA reads as TGCGCCAGCAGCTTGGCCGGTGGAGGACAGCCCCAGCATTTT.